This T cell receptor beta chain is drawn from a study of blood T cell repertoires in COVID-19. About the study: Sites across the United States, Italy and Spain contributed samples from acute and convalescent COVID-19. The analysed material was cDNA or gDNA that came from T cells, B-cell-depleted T cells, or PBMCs.

There are 13 residues in the CDR3. The germline V and J ends were trimmed by 6 bases and 12 bases, with 20 bases remaining between them. Germline V CDR1 and CDR2: LGHNT, FRNRAP. This clone was seen once. Patients at the Seattle site were enrolled during active infection and followed longitudinally. In the original workflow: By means of reference gene primer amplification, nucleated cell counts were estimated. TCRdb's copy holds only in-frame clones and misses some; the assay was immunoSEQ multiplex PCR. V and J calls and clone size are copied from that table; D and trimming were computed from the DNA. The sample holds almost 200,000 clones, roughly 80% seen once.

This clonotype was obtained from a man aged 55 to 70 with COVID-19, enrolled during active disease. Input material: peripheral blood. The V and J genes are TRBV12-5 and TRBJ1-2; D unclear. CDR3 sequence (DNA): TGTGCTAGTGGACTGAGAGACTTACACGCTCACACCTTC. This gives the protein CASGLRDLHAHTF.